The 18 T cell receptor beta chains reported below all come from one sample, sequenced in a study of OX40 agonist ivuxolimab in advanced cancers. Measured with immunoSEQ multiplex PCR; TCRdb has only the in-frame clones, and not every one. This table has 55,000 to 65,000 clones, roughly 84% appearing once. The material sequenced was CD4+ or CD8+ T cells sorted from blood, taken in a trial of the OX40 agonist ivuxolimab. These receptors were collected from an adult with an advanced solid tumor such as melanoma, head and neck, liver or kidney cancer.

J is TRBJ2-7 and V is TRBV5-6, with TRBD2 matching 12 bases. Losses at the gene ends were 4 bases for V and 6 bases for J; bases not matched to a gene: 8. Germline CDR1 is SGHDT and CDR2 is YYEEEE. The CDR3 sequence is 15 residues long. The CDR3, as DNA: TGTGCCAGCAGCCCTTCGACTAGCGGGGGATTCGAGCAGTACTTC. Translated, it gives CASSPSTSGGFEQYF.

The chain employs TRBV5-1 and TRBJ2-5; 8 bases map to TRBD1. Germline V gene lookup returns CDR1 SGHRS and CDR2 YFSETQ. This CDR3 region has 16 residues. Trimming took 3 bases from V and 5 from J; bases not matched to a gene: 12. CDR3 protein: CASSSPPQGAGETQYF. The CDR3 bases are TGCGCCAGCAGCTCTCCCCCTCAGGGGGCGGGTGAGACCCAGTACTTC.

V usage is TRBV28 and J usage is TRBJ2-7; 8 bases agree with TRBD1. Germline CDR1 is MDHEN and CDR2 is SYDVKM. The CDR3 runs to 13 residues. Trimming cost V 4 bases and J 6 bases; bases outside gene matches: 5. The CDR3 nucleotides read TGTGCCAGCAGTTCCCCCGACAGGGGCGAGCAGTACTTC. Encoded protein: CASSSPDRGEQYF.

The genes are TRBV5-6 and TRBJ2-2, with D tentatively TRBD1 or TRBD2 (5 bases each). The germline V and J ends were trimmed by 2 bases and 7 bases, with 9 bases remaining between them. Per germline, CDR1 SGHDT and CDR2 YYEEEE. This CDR3 region has 13 residues. CDR3 sequence reads: CASSLEGLGELFF. CDR3 sequence (DNA): TGTGCCAGCAGCTTAGAGGGGCTCGGGGAGCTGTTTTTT.

This rearrangement joins TRBV19 to TRBJ2-5; 8 bases are shared with TRBD2. This CDR3 has 14 residues. In germline, CDR1 is LNHDA, CDR2 SQIVND (reference sequence). The V gene end was trimmed by 3 bases and the J gene end by 5 bases; junction bases not matched to a gene: 5. The CDR3 loop is CASSIGGRWETQYF. CDR3 DNA sequence: TGTGCCAGTAGTATTGGCGGGAGGTGGGAGACCCAGTACTTC.

This chain links TRBV28 with TRBJ2-2; perhaps TRBD2 as D (6 bases). The CDR3 contains 14 residues. V lost 3 bases and J 3 bases, leaving 8 bases between the germline ends. Germline lookup yields CDR1 MDHEN and CDR2 SYDVKM. This CDR3 reads CASSLTGDTGELFF. The CDR3 nucleotides read TGTGCCAGCAGTTTGACGGGGGACACCGGGGAGCTGTTTTTT.

The genes are TRBV30 and TRBJ2-7, with D perhaps TRBD1 or TRBD2 (7 bases each). With 2 bases removed from V and 0 bases from J, the gap between germline ends came to 11 bases. The CDR3 length is 14 residues. Germline values: CDR1 GTSNPN, CDR2 SVGIG (reference sequence). The CDR3 loop reads CAWSPRGGSYEQYF. The CDR3 DNA sequence: TGTGCCTGGAGTCCCAGGGGGGGCTCCTACGAGCAGTACTTC.

The chain employs TRBV4-2 and TRBJ1-5, with no clear D. The CDR3 consists of 17 residues. Trimming cost V 0 bases and J 0 bases, with 12 bases left between them. Germline CDR1 LGHNA, CDR2 YNFKEQ. CDR3 coding DNA: TGTGCCAGCAGCCAAGAGCCGCGAGGAGGTAGCAATCAGCCCCAGCATTTT. Translating it yields CASSQEPRGGSNQPQHF.

The chain carries TRBV6-1 and TRBJ1-5, with 7 positions matching TRBD1. V gave up 3 bases and J gave up 1 base; unmatched junction bases: 0. CDR3 length: 14 amino acids. Looked up from germline, CDR1 is MNHNS and CDR2 is SASEGT. As DNA, the CDR3 is TGTGCCAGCAGTGACAGGGGGAGCAATCAGCCCCAGCATTTT. It yields the protein CASSDRGSNQPQHF.

The chain combines TRBV11-2 with TRBJ2-4; 9 bases align to TRBD2. The CDR3 totals 17 residues. The trim removed 5 bases at V and 6 bases at J, leaving 14 bases unmatched. Germline V gene lookup returns CDR1 SGHAT and CDR2 FQNNGV. The CDR3 sequence is CASSPRGGAAGGNIQYF. CDR3 bases: TGTGCCAGCAGCCCGCGGGGGGGGGCCGCGGGGGGAAACATTCAGTACTTC.

The V call is TRBV18, the J call TRBJ2-7; 10 bases are shared with TRBD2. Looked up from germline, CDR1 is KGHSH and CDR2 is LQKENI. This CDR3 spans 16 amino acids. Trimming cost V 3 bases and J 3 bases; bases outside gene matches: 8. CDR3 bases: TGTGCCAGCTCACCCACTTCGGCTAGCGGGGGCTACGAGCAGTACTTC. Protein sequence: CASSPTSASGGYEQYF.

This sequence joins TRBV19 and TRBJ1-2, with D tentatively TRBD1 (6 bases). There are 13 residues in the CDR3. The germline V gene encodes CDR1 LNHDA and CDR2 SQIVND (reference sequence). Between the trimmed V and J ends, which lost 6 bases and 7 bases, there was a span of 15 bases. DNA of the CDR3: TGTGCCAGTAGCACCGGGGGGCGCAGTGGCTACACCTTC. This sequence encodes CASSTGGRSGYTF.

This clone was seen once. The V gene is TRBV7-6, the J gene TRBJ1-1; D call uncertain. This CDR3 region has 15 residues. V gave up 1 base and J gave up 4 bases, with 13 bases separating them. From germline, CDR1 is SGHVS and CDR2 FNYEAQ. This CDR3 reads CASSLVPGKGTEAFF. CDR3 in DNA: TGTGCCAGCAGCTTAGTTCCGGGTAAGGGCACTGAAGCTTTCTTT.

This clone was counted between two and nine times. The chain has TRBV30 and TRBJ1-2, with a tentative D call TRBD1 (6 bases). Germline CDR1 is GTSNPN and CDR2 is SVGIG (reference sequence). The CDR3 is made up of 12 amino acids. The CDR3 DNA sequence: TGTGTCATATTACCTCGGGGGGGCGGCTACACCTTC. Protein: CVILPRGGGYTF.

The gene calls are TRBV5-5 and TRBJ2-7; TRBD1 aligns across 8 bases. J lost 7 bases, V lost 3 bases, and 6 bases had no gene match. The germline V gene encodes CDR1 SGHKS and CDR2 YYEKEE (reference sequence). The CDR3 has 13 residues. The CDR3 bases are TGTGCCAGCAGCTATCGGGACAGGTTTGAGCAGTACTTC. It is translated as CASSYRDRFEQYF. Drawing the rest from reference TRBV5-5 and TRBJ2-7, the complete variable domain is DAGVTQSPTHLIKTRGQQVTLRCSPISGHKSVSWYQQVLGQGPQFIFQYYEKEERGRGNFPDRFSARQFPNYSSELNVNALLLGDSALYLCASSYRDRFEQYFGPGTRLTVT.

This chain joins TRBV10-3 and TRBJ2-1; no firm D call. Germline-derived CDR1 and CDR2 are ENHRY and SYGVKD. V gave up 4 bases and J gave up 8 bases, with 12 bases separating them. The CDR3 extends over 13 amino acids. The DNA of the CDR3 is TGTGCCATCAGTGTAAGGTCAGCCGATGAGCAGTTCTTC. Translating it yields CAISVRSADEQFF.

The gene calls are TRBV19 and TRBJ1-1; TRBD1 is a possible D gene (5 bases). CDR1 LNHDA and CDR2 SQIVND come from the germline V gene (reference sequence). The CDR3 runs to 13 residues. V lost 7 bases to trimming and J lost 7 bases, with 16 bases between them. CDR3 in DNA: TGTGCCAGTAACCCGGGGCGAGGGTTTGAAGCTTTCTTT. Residues: CASNPGRGFEAFF.

The rearrangement links TRBV11-3 to TRBJ2-2; D may match TRBD1 or TRBD2 (5 bases each). Trimming shortened V by 8 bases and J by 2 bases, and 18 bases separated the two germline ends. The CDR3 consists of 16 residues. The germline V gene has CDR1 SGHNT and CDR2 YENEEA. CDR3 residues: CASFPSGQGNTGELFF. The CDR3 bases are TGTGCCAGCTTTCCGTCGGGGCAGGGAAACACCGGGGAGCTGTTTTTT.